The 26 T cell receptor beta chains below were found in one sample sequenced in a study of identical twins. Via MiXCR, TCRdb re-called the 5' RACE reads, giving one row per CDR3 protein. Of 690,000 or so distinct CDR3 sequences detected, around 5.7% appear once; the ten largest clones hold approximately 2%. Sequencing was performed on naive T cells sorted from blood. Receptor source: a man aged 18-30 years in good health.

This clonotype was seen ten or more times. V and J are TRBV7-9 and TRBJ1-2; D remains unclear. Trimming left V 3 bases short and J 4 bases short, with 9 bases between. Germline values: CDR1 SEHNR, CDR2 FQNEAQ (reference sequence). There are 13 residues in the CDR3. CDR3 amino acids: CASSLSKGYGYTF. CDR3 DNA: TGTGCCAGCAGCTTGTCTAAGGGCTATGGCTACACCTTC.

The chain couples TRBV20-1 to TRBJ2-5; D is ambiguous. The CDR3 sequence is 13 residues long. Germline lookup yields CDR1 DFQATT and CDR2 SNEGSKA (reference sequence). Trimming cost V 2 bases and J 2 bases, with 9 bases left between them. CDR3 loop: CSARFVAQETQYF. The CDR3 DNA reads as TGCAGTGCTAGATTTGTAGCTCAAGAGACCCAGTACTTC.

The CDR3 loop is CASSLLMDSPGEQFF. The CDR3 DNA reads TGTGCCAGCAGCTTGCTCATGGACTCCCCGGGTGAGCAGTTCTTC. The chain combines TRBV11-3 with TRBJ2-1, with a tentative D call TRBD2 (5 bases). Trimming pared 3 bases from V and 9 bases from J, leaving 18 bases between. Germline V gene data show CDR1 as SGHNT and CDR2 as YENEEA. CDR3 length: 15 residues.

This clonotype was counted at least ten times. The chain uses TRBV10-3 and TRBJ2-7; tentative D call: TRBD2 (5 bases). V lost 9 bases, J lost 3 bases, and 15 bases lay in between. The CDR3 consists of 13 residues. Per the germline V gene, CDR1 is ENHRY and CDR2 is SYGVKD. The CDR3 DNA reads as TGTGCCATTAGGATCGAGGGCTACTACGAGCAGTACTTC. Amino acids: CAIRIEGYYEQYF.

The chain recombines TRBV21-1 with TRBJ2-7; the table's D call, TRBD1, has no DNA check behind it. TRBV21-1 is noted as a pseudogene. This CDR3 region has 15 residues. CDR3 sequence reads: CASSNWDRGQGEQYV. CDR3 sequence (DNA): TGTGCCAGCAGCAACTGGGACAGGGGGCAGGGAGAGCAGTACGTC.

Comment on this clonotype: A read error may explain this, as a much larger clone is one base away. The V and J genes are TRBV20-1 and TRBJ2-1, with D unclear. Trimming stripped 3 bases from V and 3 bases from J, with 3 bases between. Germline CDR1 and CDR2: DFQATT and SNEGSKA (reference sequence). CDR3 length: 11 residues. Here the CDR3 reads CSASDYNEQFF. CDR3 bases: TGCAGTGCTAGCGACTACAATGAGCAGTTCTTC.

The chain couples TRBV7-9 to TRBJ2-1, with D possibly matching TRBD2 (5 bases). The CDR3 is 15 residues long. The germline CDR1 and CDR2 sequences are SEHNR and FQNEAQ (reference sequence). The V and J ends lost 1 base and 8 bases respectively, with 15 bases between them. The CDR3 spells CASSLVEEIDDEQFF. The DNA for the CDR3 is TGTGCCAGCAGCTTAGTGGAGGAGATTGACGATGAGCAGTTCTTC.

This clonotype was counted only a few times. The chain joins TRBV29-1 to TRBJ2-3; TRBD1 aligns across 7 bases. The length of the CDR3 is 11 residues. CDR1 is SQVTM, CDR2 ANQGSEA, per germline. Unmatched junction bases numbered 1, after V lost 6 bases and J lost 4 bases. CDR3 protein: CSVTGADTQYF. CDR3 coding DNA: TGCAGCGTAACAGGGGCAGATACGCAGTATTTT.

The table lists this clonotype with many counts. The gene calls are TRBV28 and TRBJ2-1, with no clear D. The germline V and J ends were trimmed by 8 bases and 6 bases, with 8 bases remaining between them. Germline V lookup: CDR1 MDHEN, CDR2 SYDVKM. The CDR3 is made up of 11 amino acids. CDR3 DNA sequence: TGTGCCAGCCGCTTAGGCAATGAGCAGTTCTTC. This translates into CASRLGNEQFF. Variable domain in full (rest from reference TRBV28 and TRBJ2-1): DVKVTQSSRYLVKRTGEKVFLECVQDMDHENMFWYRQDPGLGLRLIYFSYDVKMKEKGDIPEGYSVSREKKERFSLILESASTNQTSMYLCASRLGNEQFFGPGTRLTVL.

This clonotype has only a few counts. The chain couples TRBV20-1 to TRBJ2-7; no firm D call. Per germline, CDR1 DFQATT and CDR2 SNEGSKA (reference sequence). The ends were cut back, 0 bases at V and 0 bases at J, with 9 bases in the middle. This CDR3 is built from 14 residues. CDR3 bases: TGCAGTGCTAGAGATTCTAGGAACTCCTACGAGCAGTACTTC. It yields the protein CSARDSRNSYEQYF.

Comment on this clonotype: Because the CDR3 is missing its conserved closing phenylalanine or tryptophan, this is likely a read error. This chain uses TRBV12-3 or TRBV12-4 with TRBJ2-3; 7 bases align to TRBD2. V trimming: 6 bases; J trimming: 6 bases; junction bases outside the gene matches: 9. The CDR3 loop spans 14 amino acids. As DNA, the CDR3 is TGTGCCAGCAGACCTCTAGCGGTCCCGGATACGCAGTATTCT. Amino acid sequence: CASRPLAVPDTQYS.

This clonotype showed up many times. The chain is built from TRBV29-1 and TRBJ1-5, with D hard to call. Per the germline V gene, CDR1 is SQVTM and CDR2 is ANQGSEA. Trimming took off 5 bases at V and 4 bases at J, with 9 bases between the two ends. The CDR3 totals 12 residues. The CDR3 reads CSVSGANQPQHF. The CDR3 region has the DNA TGCAGCGTTTCAGGTGCAAATCAGCCCCAGCATTTT. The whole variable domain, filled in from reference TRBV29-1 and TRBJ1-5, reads SAVISQKPSRDICQRGTSLTIQCQVDSQVTMMFWYRQQPGQSLTLIATANQGSEATYESGFVIDKFPISRPNLTFSTLTVSNMSPEDSSIYLCSVSGANQPQHFGDGTRLSIL.

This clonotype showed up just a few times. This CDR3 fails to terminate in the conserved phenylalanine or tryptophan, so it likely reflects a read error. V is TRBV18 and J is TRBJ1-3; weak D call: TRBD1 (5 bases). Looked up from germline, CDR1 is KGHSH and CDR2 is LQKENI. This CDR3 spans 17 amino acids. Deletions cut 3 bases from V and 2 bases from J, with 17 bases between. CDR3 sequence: CASSPRTFRSTGNTIYC. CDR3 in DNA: TGTGCCAGCTCACCGCGGACATTTCGCTCTACTGGAAACACCATATATTGT.

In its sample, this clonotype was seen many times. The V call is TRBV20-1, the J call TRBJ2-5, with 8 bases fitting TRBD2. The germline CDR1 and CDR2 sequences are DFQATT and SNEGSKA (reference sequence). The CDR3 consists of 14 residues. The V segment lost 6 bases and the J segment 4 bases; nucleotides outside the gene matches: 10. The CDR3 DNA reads TGCAGTGCCAAGACTAGCGTCTTGTCAGAGACCCAGTACTTC. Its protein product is CSAKTSVLSETQYF.

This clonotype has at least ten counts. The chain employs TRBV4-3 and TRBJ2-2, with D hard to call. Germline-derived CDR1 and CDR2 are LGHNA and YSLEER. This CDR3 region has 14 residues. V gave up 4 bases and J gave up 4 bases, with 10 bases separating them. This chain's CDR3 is CASSLAHVTGELFF. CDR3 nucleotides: TGCGCCAGCAGCCTTGCCCATGTCACCGGGGAGCTGTTTTTT.

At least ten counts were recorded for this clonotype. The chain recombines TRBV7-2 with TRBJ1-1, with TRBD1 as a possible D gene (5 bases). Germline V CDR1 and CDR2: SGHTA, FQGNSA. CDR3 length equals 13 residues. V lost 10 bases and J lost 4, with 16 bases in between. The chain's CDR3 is CATNLAGGTEAFF. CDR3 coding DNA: TGTGCCACCAACCTAGCGGGGGGCACTGAAGCTTTCTTT.

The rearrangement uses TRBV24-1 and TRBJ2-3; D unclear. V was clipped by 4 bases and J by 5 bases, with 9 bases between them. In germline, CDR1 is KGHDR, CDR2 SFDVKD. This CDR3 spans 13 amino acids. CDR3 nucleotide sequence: TGTGCCACCAGTGACCTGACTGTAGATACGCAGTATTTT. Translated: CATSDLTVDTQYF.

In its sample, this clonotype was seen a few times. CDR3 residues: CATSPPGQGDTIYF. CDR3 DNA sequence: TGTGCCACCAGCCCACCGGGACAGGGAGACACCATATATTTT. V gene TRBV24-1 combines with J gene TRBJ1-3; 9 bases agree with TRBD1. Germline V gene lookup returns CDR1 KGHDR and CDR2 SFDVKD. The V and J ends lost 7 bases and 8 bases, in that order; junction bases with no gene match: 8. The CDR3 spans 14 residues.

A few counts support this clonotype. The CDR3 sequence is CASKLDGLSNQPQHF. CDR3 bases: TGTGCCAGTAAGCTTGACGGCCTTAGCAATCAGCCCCAGCATTTT. The chain links TRBV19 to TRBJ1-5; D ambiguous. Between the trimmed V and J ends, which lost 7 bases and 0 bases, there was a span of 13 bases. The CDR3 spans 15 residues. The germline CDR1 and CDR2 sequences are LNHDA and SQIVND (reference sequence).

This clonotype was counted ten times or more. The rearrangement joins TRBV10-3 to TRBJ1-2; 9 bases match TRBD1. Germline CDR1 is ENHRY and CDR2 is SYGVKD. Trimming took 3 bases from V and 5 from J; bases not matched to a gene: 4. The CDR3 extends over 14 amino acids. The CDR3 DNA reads TGTGCCATCAGTGACGGGACAGGGATGTATGGCTACACCTTC. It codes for CAISDGTGMYGYTF.

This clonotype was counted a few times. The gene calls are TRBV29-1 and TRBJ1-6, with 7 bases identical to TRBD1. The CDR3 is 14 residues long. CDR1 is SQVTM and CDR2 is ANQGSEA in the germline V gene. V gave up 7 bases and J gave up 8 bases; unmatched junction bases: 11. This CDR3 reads CSARRGDRDSPLHF. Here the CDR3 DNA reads TGCAGCGCTCGGCGGGGGGACAGAGATTCACCCCTCCACTTT.

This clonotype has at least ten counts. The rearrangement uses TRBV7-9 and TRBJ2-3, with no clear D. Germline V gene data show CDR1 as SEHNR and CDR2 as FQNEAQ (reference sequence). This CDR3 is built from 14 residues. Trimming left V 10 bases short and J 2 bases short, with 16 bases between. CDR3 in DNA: TGTGCCACCCATAGGCGTGACTTCACAGATACGCAGTATTTT. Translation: CATHRRDFTDTQYF.

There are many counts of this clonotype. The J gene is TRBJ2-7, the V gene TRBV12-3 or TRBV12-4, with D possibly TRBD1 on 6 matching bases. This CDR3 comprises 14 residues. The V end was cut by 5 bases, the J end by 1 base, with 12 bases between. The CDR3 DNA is TGTGCCAGCAGTCCGACAGGCCTTTCCTACGAGCAGTACTTC. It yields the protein CASSPTGLSYEQYF.

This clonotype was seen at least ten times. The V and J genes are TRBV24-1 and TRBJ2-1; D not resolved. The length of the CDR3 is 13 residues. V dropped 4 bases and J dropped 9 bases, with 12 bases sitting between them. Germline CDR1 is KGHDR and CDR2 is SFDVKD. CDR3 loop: CATSDISPREQFF. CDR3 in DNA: TGTGCCACCAGTGACATAAGCCCCCGTGAGCAGTTCTTC.

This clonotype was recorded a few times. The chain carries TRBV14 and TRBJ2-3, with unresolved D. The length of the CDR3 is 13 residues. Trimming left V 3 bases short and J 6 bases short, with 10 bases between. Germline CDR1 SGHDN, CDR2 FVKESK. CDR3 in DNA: TGTGCCAGCAGCCATGACCCCGGGGATACGCAGTATTTT. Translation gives CASSHDPGDTQYF.

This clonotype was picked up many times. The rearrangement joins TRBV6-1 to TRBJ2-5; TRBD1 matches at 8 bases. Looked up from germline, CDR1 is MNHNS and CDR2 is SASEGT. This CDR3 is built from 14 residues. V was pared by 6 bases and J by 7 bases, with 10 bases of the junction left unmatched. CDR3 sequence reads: CASSAWTGSGTQYF. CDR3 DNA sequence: TGTGCCAGCAGCGCCTGGACAGGGTCAGGGACCCAGTACTTC.